The TCR beta chain described here comes from a study of tumor and adjacent non-tumor tissue in lung cancer. Study details: There were roughly 11 adenocarcinoma, a couple of squamous cell carcinoma and 1 small cell lung cancer cases. Patients were aged roughly 30 to 76, roughly nine men and roughly five women, stage I to III. Samples averaged roughly 4.4 million productive TCRbeta reads each.

Germline CDR1 reads SGHTA; CDR2 reads FQGNSA. This CDR3 contains 15 residues. J gave up 7 bases and V 4 bases, and 12 bases lay outside the gene matches. A modified ARM-PCR protocol with three rounds of nested PCR amplified TCRbeta. TCRdb redid the calling of the multiplex PCR reads with MiXCR, one entry per CDR3 protein. The sample gives 90,000 to 120,000 distinct CDR3 sequences, less than 75% of which show up once; around 19% is in the top ten. RNA was extracted from bulk tissue without any cell sorting. Distant lung tissue was collected more than 3 cm away from the tumor edge. Donors were chemotherapy-naive, newly diagnosed lung cancer surgical patients in China, August–late 2014.

The origin of this receptor is a man younger than 40 with non-small cell lung cancer. The sequencing input was distant non-tumor lung tissue. V and J are TRBV7-2 and TRBJ1-2; 7 positions match TRBD1. CDR3: CASSSYLLGGRGYTF. CDR3 coding DNA: TGTGCCAGCAGCTCCTACCTCTTAGGGGGCCGTGGCTACACCTTC.